The entry that follows covers one T cell receptor (beta chain) sequence. This entry is derived from a study of shared clonotypes between healthy human individuals. Study context: Per donor, three plates held CD4 naive cells, three held CD4 memory, two held CD8 naive and one held CD8 memory.

When replicate PCRs were run on sorted subsets, they used around 200 ng DNA, around 33,000 T cell genomes. Here immunoSEQ multiplex PCR was the method, and the copy in TCRdb shows in-frame clones only, minus some. The table has some 2,500,000 clones, 80% to 95% seen once. V was pared by 4 bases and J by 5 bases, with 0 bases of the junction left unmatched. The CDR3 totals 13 residues. Per the germline V gene, CDR1 is KGHSH and CDR2 is LQKENI. J is TRBJ2-2 and V is TRBV18; 8 nucleotides match TRBD2. The sequenced sample consisted of naive CD4+ T cells from PBMCs. Subset specified: CD45RA+ positively selected. The origin of this receptor is a young man in good health. Some clones in this sample may be carry-over from other donors' samples. CDR3 sequence (DNA): TGTGCCAGCTCACGCGGGGGGACCGGGGAGCTGTTTTTT. Protein sequence: CASSRGGTGELFF. Combining the CDR3 with reference TRBV18 and TRBJ2-2 gives the whole variable domain NAGVMQNPRHLVRRRGQEARLRCSPMKGHSHVYWYRQLPEEGLKFMVYLQKENIIDESGMPKERFSAEFPKEGPSILRIQQVVRGDSAAYFCASSRGGTGELFFGEGSRLTVL.